A single sample is the source of the 19 T cell receptor beta chains below, sequenced in a study of blood T cell repertoires in COVID-19. TCRdb keeps only in-frame clones here, not all; method: immunoSEQ multiplex PCR. In the table there are 130,000 to 150,000 clones, roughly 88% of which are singletons. The sequenced sample consisted of peripheral blood. The receptors originated from a woman between 45 and 65 years old with acute or convalescent COVID-19.

Turning to this clone: This sample includes further DNA sequences coding for the same CDR3. This rearrangement joins TRBV9 to TRBJ2-3; possibly TRBD2 for D (5 bases). Germline V gene sequence: CDR1 SGDLS, CDR2 YYNGEE. The V end lost 2 bases, the J end lost 3 bases, and 10 bases lay between the germline ends. There are 14 residues in the CDR3. This CDR3 reads CASSVGVVTDTQYF. DNA for the CDR3: TGTGCCAGCAGCGTCGGGGTGGTGACAGATACGCAGTATTTT.

The chain uses TRBV27 and TRBJ1-2, with no clear D. The CDR3 contains 13 residues. V was shortened by 10 bases and J by 2 bases, with 14 bases between the two germline ends. Germline V gene sequence: CDR1 MNHEY, CDR2 SMNVEV (reference sequence). This CDR3 is CAISAGPNYGYTF. The DNA for the CDR3 is TGTGCCATTTCCGCGGGCCCGAACTATGGCTACACCTTC.

This clone was counted once. This chain joins TRBV28 and TRBJ2-5, with D perhaps TRBD1 (7 bases). V lost 5 bases and J lost 5, with 15 bases in between. Looked up from germline, CDR1 is MDHEN and CDR2 is SYDVKM. The CDR3 spans 14 residues. The CDR3 sequence: CASSPIQGRETQYF. CDR3 bases: TGTGCCAGCAGTCCCATACAGGGGAGGGAGACCCAGTACTTC.

The CDR3 nucleotides are TGCGCCAGCAGCTTGGGGGGTCTAGCAAACTACGAGCAGTACTTC. Its translation: CASSLGGLANYEQYF. V is TRBV5-1 and J is TRBJ2-7; D perhaps matches TRBD2 (5 bases). The CDR3 loop spans 15 amino acids. V was shortened by 0 bases and J by 3 bases, with 13 bases between the two germline ends. CDR1 and CDR2 (germline): SGHRS, YFSETQ.

This clone was detected only once. This rearrangement joins TRBV12-3 or TRBV12-4 to TRBJ1-5, with D perhaps TRBD1 (5 bases). V was shortened by 11 bases and J by 0 bases, with 11 bases between the two germline ends. This CDR3 is 13 amino acids long. The CDR3 loop reads CAVAGNSNQPQHF. The CDR3, as DNA: TGTGCCGTGGCAGGGAATAGCAATCAGCCCCAGCATTTT.

The J gene is TRBJ1-2, the V gene TRBV2; maybe TRBD1 (5 bases). Germline CDR1 SNHLY, CDR2 FYNNEI. The CDR3 loop spans 14 amino acids. V lost 3 bases to trimming and J lost 8 bases, with 16 bases between them. The CDR3 protein is CASSDSAREEGYTF. CDR3 bases: TGTGCCAGCAGTGACTCGGCCAGGGAGGAGGGCTACACCTTC.

The gene calls are TRBV5-6 and TRBJ1-2; TRBD1 might be the D (6 bases). The V end lost 4 bases, the J end lost 5 bases, and 18 bases lay between the germline ends. This CDR3 is built from 15 residues. The V gene's germline CDR1 is SGHDT and CDR2 YYEEEE. CDR3 DNA sequence: TGTGCCAGCAGCCCCCCGCAGGGGCGAATATATGGCTACACCTTC. It translates to CASSPPQGRIYGYTF.

V is TRBV6-5 and J is TRBJ2-7; 11 nucleotides agree with TRBD2. This CDR3 contains 15 residues. The trim removed 2 bases at V and 9 bases at J, leaving 9 bases unmatched. Germline V gives CDR1 MNHEY, CDR2 SVGAGI. The CDR3: CASSYVGSGRAAQYF. CDR3 in DNA: TGTGCCAGCAGTTACGTGGGTAGCGGGAGGGCTGCGCAGTACTTC.

This clone was counted between two and nine times. The V call is TRBV19, the J call TRBJ1-6; D ambiguous. This CDR3 spans 14 amino acids. In germline, CDR1 is LNHDA, CDR2 SQIVND (reference sequence). V was trimmed by 5 bases and J by 10 bases, leaving 15 bases between them. Here the CDR3 reads CASSSGVRYSPLHF. In nucleotides, the CDR3 is TGTGCCAGTAGTTCCGGAGTCCGCTACTCACCCCTCCACTTT.

This chain uses TRBV27 with TRBJ1-2; the D gene is possibly TRBD1 (5 bases). Germline CDR1 is MNHEY and CDR2 is SMNVEV (reference sequence). Trimming removed 5 bases at V and 4 bases at J, with 23 bases between. CDR3 size: 17 residues. The CDR3 bases are TGTGCCAGCAGTCCTTACGTGGGGAGGGCAGGGTTCTATGGCTACACCTTC. Amino acid sequence: CASSPYVGRAGFYGYTF.

This clone was detected once. V is TRBV19 and J is TRBJ2-1; D is ambiguous. The CDR3 contains 12 residues. Trimming pared 3 bases from V and 8 bases from J, leaving 8 bases between. CDR1 is LNHDA and CDR2 is SQIVND in the germline V gene (reference sequence). This chain's CDR3 is CASSIFLDEQFF. In DNA, the CDR3 is TGTGCCAGTAGTATTTTTCTTGATGAGCAGTTCTTC.

The chain combines TRBV5-1 with TRBJ2-3, with D maybe TRBD2 (6 bases). The CDR3 spans 14 residues. The germline gives CDR1 SGHRS, CDR2 YFSETQ. V was trimmed by 4 bases and J by 3 bases, leaving 12 bases between them. The CDR3 protein is CASSPGEITDTQYF. In DNA form, the CDR3 reads TGCGCCAGCAGCCCGGGGGAAATTACAGATACGCAGTATTTT.

The V and J genes are TRBV19 and TRBJ2-2; 12 positions match TRBD1. CDR3 length: 18 amino acids. Per germline, CDR1 LNHDA and CDR2 SQIVND (reference sequence). V was clipped by 4 bases and J by 3 bases; unmatched bases: 9. Written as DNA, the CDR3 is TGTGCCAGTAGTAGCCGGGACAGGGGGCGCGAGGACACCGGGGAGCTGTTTTTT. It codes for CASSSRDRGREDTGELFF. Drawing the rest from reference TRBV19 and TRBJ2-2, the complete variable domain is DGGITQSPKYLFRKEGQNVTLSCEQNLNHDAMYWYRQDPGQGLRLIYYSQIVNDFQKGDIAEGYSVSREKKESFPLTVTSAQKNPTAFYLCASSSRDRGREDTGELFFGEGSRLTVL.

The chain couples TRBV10-3 to TRBJ2-6, with TRBD2 as a possible D gene (6 bases). CDR1 and CDR2 (germline): ENHRY, SYGVKD. The CDR3 has 16 residues. The ends were cut back, 2 bases at V and 2 bases at J, with 10 bases in the middle. CDR3 sequence reads: CAISEPGEPGANVLTF. The CDR3 nucleotides read TGTGCCATCAGTGAGCCGGGGGAGCCTGGGGCCAACGTCCTGACTTTC.

The chain combines TRBV10-2 with TRBJ2-7; D is unresolved. Trimming removed 5 bases from V and 6 bases from J, with 8 bases in between. Germline-derived CDR1 and CDR2 are WSHSY and SAAADI. CDR3 length: 11 residues. The CDR3 protein is CASSYSLEQYF. The CDR3 DNA is TGCGCCAGCAGTTATAGCCTCGAGCAGTACTTC.

This chain connects TRBV12-1 to TRBJ1-3; the table calls TRBD1, which could not be checked here. TRBV12-1 is tagged as a pseudogene. This CDR3 spans 13 amino acids. The CDR3 region is CAKQPNSGNTIYF. DNA of the CDR3: TGTGCAAAACAGCCCAACTCTGGAAACACCATATATTTT.

The V call is TRBV7-2, the J call TRBJ2-1, with TRBD2 matching 7 bases. From germline, CDR1 is SGHTA and CDR2 FQGNSA. This CDR3 contains 15 residues. V shed 4 bases and J 5 bases; nucleotides not matched to a gene: 8. CDR3 residues: CASSWTGTTHNEQFF. In DNA, the CDR3 is TGTGCCAGCAGCTGGACCGGGACTACCCACAATGAGCAGTTCTTC.

The chain joins TRBV9 to TRBJ1-4; 7 nucleotides match TRBD1. V shed 2 bases, J shed 5 bases, and the junction held 9 bases outside the gene matches. CDR3 size: 16 residues. CDR1 and CDR2 from the germline V gene are SGDLS and YYNGEE. CDR3 DNA sequence: TGTGCCAGCAGCGTCAACAGGGGTGGGCTAAATGAAAAACTGTTTTTT. Translating it yields CASSVNRGGLNEKLFF. Using reference TRBV9 and TRBJ1-4 for the parts outside the CDR3, the full variable domain is DSGVTQTPKHLITATGQRVTLRCSPRSGDLSVYWYQQSLDQGLQFLIQYYNGEERAKGNILERFSAQQFPDLHSELNLSSLELGDSALYFCASSVNRGGLNEKLFFGSGTQLSVL.

This chain connects TRBV5-8 to TRBJ2-1; 7 nucleotides agree with TRBD1. The CDR3 is made up of 15 amino acids. CDR1 is SGHTS, CDR2 YDEGEE, per germline. V lost 3 bases, J lost 10 bases, and 13 bases stayed unmatched. The CDR3 spells CASSSDRAPLREQFF. The CDR3 DNA reads as TGTGCCAGCAGCTCAGACAGGGCCCCCCTCAGAGAGCAGTTCTTC.